A selection of T cell receptor beta chains follows, all from one sample in a study of identical twins' blood T cells. TCRdb re-analysed the 5' RACE reads in MiXCR, keeping a single row per CDR3 protein. The sample holds 400,000 or so distinct CDR3 sequences, over 25% seen once. The sequencing sample was made of PBMCs. The receptor source for this set is a woman between 18 and 55 years old in good health. CDR3s include the opening cysteine and the closing phenylalanine or tryptophan. Each record gives: clone size, V gene, J gene, D gene, CDR3 protein, CDR3 DNA. A D gene is named only where the DNA matches it firmly. Where a row states a size, it is once, few, many or the class of an expanded clone; other rows omit it.

>-|TRBV11-3|TRBJ1-1|-
CASSLVKKGEAFF
TGTGCCAGCAGCTTGGTAAAAAAGGGAGAGGCTTTCTTT
>-|TRBV2|TRBJ2-5|-
CASRLQGETKYF
TGTGCCAGCAGACTACAGGGAGAGACCAAGTACTTC
>many|TRBV20-1|TRBJ1-1|-
CSANSGDSTEAFF
TGCAGTGCTAACTCCGGAGACTCTACTGAAGCTTTCTTT
>-|TRBV28|TRBJ1-2|-
CASTTSQGGYTF
TGTGCCAGCACGACTTCACAGGGAGGCTACACCTTC
>few|TRBV5-1|TRBJ1-3|-
CASSSKDSNSGNTIYF
TGCGCCAGCAGCTCCAAGGACAGCAACTCTGGAAACACCATATATTTT
>-|TRBV7-9|TRBJ1-4|-
CATRGAGEKLFF
TGTGCTACACGGGGGGCTGGCGAAAAACTGTTTTTT
>-|TRBV6-2/TRBV6-3|TRBJ2-1|TRBD2
CASSMGLVTYNEQFF
TGTGCCAGCAGTATGGGACTAGTTACCTACAATGAGCAGTTCTTC
>few|TRBV6-6|TRBJ1-1|-
CASNRQAGNTEAFF
TGTGCCAGCAATCGACAGGCGGGGAACACTGAAGCTTTCTTT
>-|TRBV30|TRBJ2-1|-
CAWSGRAYNEQFF
TGTGCCTGGTCAGGAAGAGCTTACAATGAGCAGTTCTTC
>-|TRBV27|TRBJ1-1|-
CASSIGVRTEAFF
TGTGCCAGCAGCATCGGGGTGAGGACTGAAGCTTTCTTT
>many|TRBV21-1|TRBJ1-5|-
CASILGGQGKHLRNQPQHF
TGTGCCAGCATATTAGGCGGGCAGGGCAAACACCTCCGCAATCAGCCCCAGCATTTT
>-|TRBV5-1|TRBJ1-1|TRBD1
CASNYRGDTEAFF
TGCGCCAGCAACTACAGGGGGGACACTGAAGCTTTCTTT
>once|TRBV11-2|TRBJ2-1|TRBD2
CASSAQTSGRVSNEQFF
TGTGCCAGCAGCGCTCAAACTAGCGGGAGAGTATCTAATGAGCAGTTCTTC
>-|TRBV12-3/TRBV12-4|TRBJ1-1|-
CASSFGAGAFF
TGTGCCAGCAGTTTCGGGGCTGGGGCTTTCTTT
>-|TRBV29-1|TRBJ2-3|-
CSVGRQAHTQYF
TGCAGCGTCGGACGACAGGCACATACGCAGTATTTT
>few|TRBV30|TRBJ1-3|TRBD1
CAWSRDSSRPGNTIYF
TGTGCCTGGAGCCGGGACAGTTCTAGGCCTGGAAACACCATATATTTT
>-|TRBV7-2|TRBJ2-5|-
CASSLVSPFVQETQYF
TGTGCCAGCAGCTTAGTATCGCCTTTCGTCCAAGAGACCCAGTACTTC
>-|TRBV11-2|TRBJ2-2|TRBD2
CASSLVGGRRTVELFF
TGTGCCAGCAGCTTAGTTGGCGGGAGACGGACCGTGGAGCTGTTTTTT
>few|TRBV20-1|TRBJ2-3|TRBD1
CSARPGQGVSGDTQYF
TGCAGTGCTAGGCCGGGACAGGGGGTCTCCGGAGATACGCAGTATTTT
>-|TRBV18|TRBJ2-3|-
CASSPPPPDTQYF
TGTGCCAGCTCACCTCCCCCACCCGATACGCAGTATTTT
>few|TRBV19|TRBJ2-1|TRBD2
CASATGLAGGSGQFF
TGTGCCAGTGCAACAGGACTAGCGGGGGGAAGTGGGCAGTTCTTC
>few|TRBV20-1|TRBJ2-3|-
CSARRSARDTQYF
TGCAGTGCTCGTAGGTCAGCGAGAGATACGCAGTATTTT
>-|TRBV28|TRBJ2-7|TRBD2
CASSSPGLATEQYF
TGTGCCAGCAGTTCGCCGGGACTAGCCACGGAGCAGTACTTC
>-|TRBV25-1|TRBJ1-1|-
CAGRDPNTEAFF
TGTGCCGGCAGAGACCCGAACACTGAAGCTTTCTTT
>-|TRBV7-9|TRBJ1-2|-
CASSLDSYRAGYTF
TGTGCCAGCAGCTTAGATAGTTATCGGGCCGGCTACACCTTC
>few|TRBV6-6|TRBJ1-2|-
CASSYSPRGSIIRGYTF
TGTGCCAGCAGTTACTCTCCGCGGGGGTCAATTATACGTGGCTACACCTTC
>-|TRBV11-2|TRBJ2-1|TRBD2
CASSLVSAGDYNEQFF
TGTGCCAGCAGCTTGGTTTCAGCGGGGGATTACAATGAGCAGTTCTTC
>few|TRBV5-1|TRBJ1-3|-
CASSLTEGNTIYF
TGCGCCAGCAGCTTGACGGAGGGAAACACCATATATTTT
>-|TRBV20-1|TRBJ1-2|-
CSASLRGGYTF
TGCAGTGCTAGCCTCCGAGGGGGTTACACCTTC
>few|TRBV7-9|TRBJ1-1|TRBD1
CASSHGTGRFF
TGTGCCAGCAGCCACGGGACAGGCCGATTCTTT
>-|TRBV2|TRBJ1-1|-
CASRIVNTEAFF
TGTGCGAGTAGGATAGTGAACACTGAAGCTTTCTTT
>few|TRBV4-1|TRBJ2-1|-
CASRFREEVLGEQFF
TGCGCCAGCAGATTCCGTGAGGAGGTGCTCGGTGAGCAGTTCTTC
>-|TRBV7-9|TRBJ2-1|-
CASSKGAYNEQFF
TGTGCCAGCAGCAAGGGAGCCTACAATGAGCAGTTCTTC
>-|TRBV5-1|TRBJ1-1|TRBD1
CASSTRQGRNTEAFF
TGCGCCAGCAGCACCCGACAGGGCAGGAACACTGAAGCTTTCTTT
>few|TRBV29-1|TRBJ2-7|-
CSVEDRLREQYF
TGCAGCGTTGAAGATCGGCTTAGGGAGCAGTACTTC
>-|TRBV5-1|TRBJ1-1|TRBD1
CASSFRYGQGITEAFF
TGCGCCAGCAGCTTTAGGTACGGACAGGGGATCACTGAAGCTTTCTTT
>few|TRBV29-1|TRBJ2-3|-
CSVELGGRTDTQYF
TGCAGCGTTGAATTGGGGGGGCGCACAGATACGCAGTATTTT
>-|TRBV7-9|TRBJ2-1|-
CASSETTGNNEQFF
TGTGCCAGCAGCGAAACGACAGGTAACAATGAGCAGTTCTTC
>-|TRBV12-3/TRBV12-4|TRBJ1-4|-
CASSLSGAGYEKLFF
TGTGCCAGCAGTTTATCAGGGGCAGGGTATGAAAAACTGTTTTTT
>once|TRBV10-3|TRBJ2-7|-
CAIRTGNYEQYF
TGTGCCATTAGGACGGGCAACTACGAGCAGTACTTC
>-|TRBV5-1|TRBJ2-1|-
CASTGGALYNEQFF
TGCGCCAGTACAGGGGGGGCTCTTTACAATGAGCAGTTCTTC
>few|TRBV7-2|TRBJ2-7|TRBD2
CASSLVPGLLEQYF
TGTGCCAGCAGCTTGGTCCCGGGACTACTCGAGCAGTACTTC
>many|TRBV27|TRBJ2-1|-
CASSSEISYNEQFF
TGTGCCAGCAGCTCAGAGATCTCCTACAATGAGCAGTTCTTC
>-|TRBV7-6|TRBJ2-1|-
CVSSLVRESNEQFF
TGTGTCAGCAGCTTAGTCAGGGAAAGTAATGAGCAGTTCTTC
>few|TRBV5-1|TRBJ1-4|TRBD1
CASSLDRGARPTNEKLFF
TGCGCCAGCAGCCTCGACAGGGGGGCGAGGCCAACTAATGAAAAACTGTTTTTT
>-|TRBV6-1|TRBJ2-5|-
CASRTRDWQETQYF
TGTGCCAGCCGAACCCGCGACTGGCAAGAGACCCAGTACTTC